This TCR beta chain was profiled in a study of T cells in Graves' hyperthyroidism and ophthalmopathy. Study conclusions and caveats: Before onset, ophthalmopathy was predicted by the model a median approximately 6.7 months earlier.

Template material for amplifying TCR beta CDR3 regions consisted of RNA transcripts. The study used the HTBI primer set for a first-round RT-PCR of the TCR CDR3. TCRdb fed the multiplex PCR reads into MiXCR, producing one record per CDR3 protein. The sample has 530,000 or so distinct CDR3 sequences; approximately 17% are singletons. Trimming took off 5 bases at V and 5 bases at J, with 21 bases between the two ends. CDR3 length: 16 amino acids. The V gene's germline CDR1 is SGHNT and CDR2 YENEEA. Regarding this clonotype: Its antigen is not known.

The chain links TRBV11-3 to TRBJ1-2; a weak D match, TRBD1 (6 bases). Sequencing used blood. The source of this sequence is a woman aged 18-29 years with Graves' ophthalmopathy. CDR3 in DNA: TGTGCCAGCAGCCCCAAAACCACAGGGATAACGTATGGCTACACCTTC. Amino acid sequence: CASSPKTTGITYGYTF.